These 4 T cell receptor beta chains share one sample of origin, sequenced in a study of CD8 T cells in Susac syndrome (dated by TCRdb to between 2019 and 2020). The protocol used for the library was the immunoSEQ multiplex PCR assay. RNA was extracted with the RNeasy kit and 0.5 to 1 ug was reverse transcribed using random hexamers. TCRdb applied fastp at Q25 and MiXCR to the public reads, then kept only in-frame beta chains. All rows with the same CDR3 protein become a single entry with the most common DNA and genes. This sample is represented by approximately 80,000 distinct CDR3 sequences; 94% of them were singletons. About 0.5% of the sample comes from the top ten. The sequenced sample was CD8+ T cells from PBMCs. The receptors were sampled from a human donor with Susac syndrome.

The V call is TRBV6-2 or TRBV6-3, the J call TRBJ2-5; a possible D gene is TRBD1 (5 bases). CDR1 is MNHEY and CDR2 is SVGEGT in the germline V gene. This CDR3 is built from 15 residues. V was trimmed by 0 bases and J by 3 bases, leaving 11 bases between them. The CDR3 DNA reads TGTGCCAGCAGTTACTCGGGCGACAGAAAAGAGACCCAGTACTTC. It yields the protein CASSYSGDRKETQYF.

The J gene is TRBJ1-5, the V gene TRBV28, with 9 bases lining up with TRBD1. Germline V gives CDR1 MDHEN, CDR2 SYDVKM. The CDR3 runs 14 residues. V was clipped by 5 bases and J by 5 bases; unmatched bases: 4. For the CDR3, the DNA is TGTGCCAGCAGTCGGACAGGGGTGGATCAGCCCCAGCATTTT. Translation: CASSRTGVDQPQHF.

The J gene is TRBJ2-7, the V gene TRBV10-3; D is possibly TRBD2 (7 bases). The CDR3 covers 11 residues. V lost 10 bases, J lost 10 bases, and 17 bases lay in between. The V gene's germline CDR1 is ENHRY and CDR2 SYGVKD. The CDR3 coding sequence is TGTGCCAGCGCCGGCGGGGGCTCTCAGTACTTC. Its translation is CASAGGGSQYF.

In its sample, this clonotype was seen once. CDR3 DNA: TGTGCCAGCAGTTTAGGGACAGGGGGATCTGAGCAGTTCTTC. It specifies CASSLGTGGSEQFF. The rearrangement uses TRBV12-3 or TRBV12-4 and TRBJ2-1; the match to TRBD1 covers 10 bases. CDR3 length: 14 amino acids. The V segment lost 1 base and the J segment 9 bases; nucleotides outside the gene matches: 3.